This T cell receptor (beta chain) was captured in a study of blood T cell repertoires in COVID-19. The method was immunoSEQ multiplex PCR; TCRdb's version includes in-frame clones alone and lacks a portion of them. The sample consists of just over 300,000 clones, about nine tenths of them appearing once. CDR1 LGHDT and CDR2 YNNKEL come from the germline V gene (reference sequence). The V and J ends lost 0 bases and 0 bases respectively, with 11 bases between them. The CDR3 covers 16 residues. What was sequenced was PBMCs or T cells enriched from blood (not recorded which). This TCR was recovered from a woman under 30 who had recovered from COVID-19. The rearrangement joins TRBV3-1 (or the pseudogene TRBV3-2) to TRBJ1-1, with TRBD1 as a possible D gene (5 bases). The CDR3 region is CASSQDLIRVNTEAFF. The CDR3 DNA reads as TGTGCCAGCAGCCAAGATCTAATCAGGGTGAACACTGAAGCTTTCTTT.